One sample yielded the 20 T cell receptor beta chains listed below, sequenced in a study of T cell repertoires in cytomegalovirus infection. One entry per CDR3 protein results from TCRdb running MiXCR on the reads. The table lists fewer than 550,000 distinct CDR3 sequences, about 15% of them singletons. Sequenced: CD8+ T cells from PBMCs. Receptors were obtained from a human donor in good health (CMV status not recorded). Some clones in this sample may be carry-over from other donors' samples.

In DNA form, the CDR3 reads TGTGCCAGCAGCCCTCCGGACAGGGGTTCAGATACGCAGTATTTT. It is translated as CASSPPDRGSDTQYF. The chain joins TRBV11-1 to TRBJ2-3, with 9 bases aligning to TRBD1. The germline gives CDR1 SGHAT, CDR2 FQDESV (reference sequence). The CDR3 consists of 15 residues. The junction had 7 bases not matched to a gene; V was cut back by 5 bases and J by 4 bases.

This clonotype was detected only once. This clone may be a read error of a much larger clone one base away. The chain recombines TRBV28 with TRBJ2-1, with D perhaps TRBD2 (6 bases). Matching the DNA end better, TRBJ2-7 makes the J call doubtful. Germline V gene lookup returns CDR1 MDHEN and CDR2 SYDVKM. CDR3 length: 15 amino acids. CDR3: CASSPRMGGLNEQYF. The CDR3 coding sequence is TGTGCCAGCAGCCCACGGATGGGGGGTCTCAATGAGCAGTACTTC.

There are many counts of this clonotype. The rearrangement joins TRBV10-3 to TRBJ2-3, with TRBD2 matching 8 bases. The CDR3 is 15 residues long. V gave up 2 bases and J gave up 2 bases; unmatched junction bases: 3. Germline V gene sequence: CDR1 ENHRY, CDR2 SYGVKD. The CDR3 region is CAISEVAGSTDTQYF. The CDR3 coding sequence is TGTGCCATCAGTGAGGTAGCGGGGTCCACAGATACGCAGTATTTT.

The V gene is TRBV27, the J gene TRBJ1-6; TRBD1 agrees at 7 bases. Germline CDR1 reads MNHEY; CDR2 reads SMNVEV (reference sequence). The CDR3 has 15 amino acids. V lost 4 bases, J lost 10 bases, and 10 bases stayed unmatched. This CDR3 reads CASSYSGRGGSPLHF. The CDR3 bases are TGTGCCAGCAGTTACTCAGGCAGGGGGGGGTCACCCCTCCACTTT.

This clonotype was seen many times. The CDR3 bases are TGTGCCAGCAGCGCCCACCAGGGCAACTATGGCTACACCTTC. Protein product: CASSAHQGNYGYTF. V usage is TRBV7-6 and J usage is TRBJ1-2, with D tentatively TRBD1 (5 bases). The ends were cut back, 5 bases at V and 2 bases at J, with 12 bases in the middle. This CDR3 is 14 amino acids long. The germline CDR1 and CDR2 sequences are SGHVS and FNYEAQ.

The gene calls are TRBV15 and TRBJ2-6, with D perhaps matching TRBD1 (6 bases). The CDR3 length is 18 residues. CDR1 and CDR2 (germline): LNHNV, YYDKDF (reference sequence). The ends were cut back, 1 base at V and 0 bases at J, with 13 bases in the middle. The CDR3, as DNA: TGTGCCACCAGCAGAGGGACAGTCTCCCTCTCTGGGGCCAACGTCCTGACTTTC. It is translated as CATSRGTVSLSGANVLTF.

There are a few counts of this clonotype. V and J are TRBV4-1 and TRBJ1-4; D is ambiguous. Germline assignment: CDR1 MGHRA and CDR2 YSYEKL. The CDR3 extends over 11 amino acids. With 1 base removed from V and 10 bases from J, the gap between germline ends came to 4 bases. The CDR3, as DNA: TGCGCCAGCAGCCAAGCGGGAAAACTGTTTTTT. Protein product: CASSQAGKLFF.

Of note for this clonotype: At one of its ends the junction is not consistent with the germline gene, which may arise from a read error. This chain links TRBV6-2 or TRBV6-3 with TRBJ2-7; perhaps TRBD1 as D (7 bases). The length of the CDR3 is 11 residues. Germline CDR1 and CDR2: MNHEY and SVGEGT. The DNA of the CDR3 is TGTGCCAGCAGCCAGGAGGGACAGAACCACTTC. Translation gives CASSQEGQNHF.

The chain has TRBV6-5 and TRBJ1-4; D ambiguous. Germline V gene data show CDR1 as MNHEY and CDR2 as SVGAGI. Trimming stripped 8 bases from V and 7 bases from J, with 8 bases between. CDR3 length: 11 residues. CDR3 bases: TGTGCCAGCCATTCAGGTGAAAAACTGTTTTTT. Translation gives CASHSGEKLFF.

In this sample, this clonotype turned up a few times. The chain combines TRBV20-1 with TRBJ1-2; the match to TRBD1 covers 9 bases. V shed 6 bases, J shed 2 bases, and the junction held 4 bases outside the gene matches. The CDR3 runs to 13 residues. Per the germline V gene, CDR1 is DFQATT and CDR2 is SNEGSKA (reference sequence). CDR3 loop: CSATGTGNYGYTF. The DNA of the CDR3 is TGCAGTGCCACCGGGACAGGGAACTATGGCTACACCTTC.

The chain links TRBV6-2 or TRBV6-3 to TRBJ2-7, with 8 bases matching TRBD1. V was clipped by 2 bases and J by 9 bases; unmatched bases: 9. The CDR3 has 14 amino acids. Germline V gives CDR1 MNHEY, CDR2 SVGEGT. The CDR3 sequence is CASSYQDRVRGQYF. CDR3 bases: TGTGCCAGCAGTTACCAGGACAGGGTAAGGGGGCAGTACTTC.

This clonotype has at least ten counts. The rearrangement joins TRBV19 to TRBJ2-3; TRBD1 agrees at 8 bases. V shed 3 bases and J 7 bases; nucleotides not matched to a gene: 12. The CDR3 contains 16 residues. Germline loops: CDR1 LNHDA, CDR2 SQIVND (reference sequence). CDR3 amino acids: CASSMTGAGTSHTQYF. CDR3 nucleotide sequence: TGTGCCAGTAGTATGACAGGGGCCGGGACCTCACATACGCAGTATTTT.

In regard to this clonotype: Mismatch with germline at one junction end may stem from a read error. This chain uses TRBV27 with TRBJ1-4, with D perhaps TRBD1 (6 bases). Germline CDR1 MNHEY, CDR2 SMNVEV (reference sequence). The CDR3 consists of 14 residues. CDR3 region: CASSLRGVEEKVFF. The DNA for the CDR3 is TGTGCCAGCAGTTTGAGGGGGGTGGAGGAAAAAGTGTTTTTT.

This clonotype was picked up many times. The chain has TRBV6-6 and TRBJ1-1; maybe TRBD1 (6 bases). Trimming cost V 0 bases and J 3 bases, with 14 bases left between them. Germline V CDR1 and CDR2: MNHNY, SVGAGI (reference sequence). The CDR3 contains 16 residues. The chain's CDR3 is CASSYSRGGADTEAFF. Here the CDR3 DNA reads TGTGCCAGCAGTTACTCTCGTGGGGGCGCGGACACTGAAGCTTTCTTT.

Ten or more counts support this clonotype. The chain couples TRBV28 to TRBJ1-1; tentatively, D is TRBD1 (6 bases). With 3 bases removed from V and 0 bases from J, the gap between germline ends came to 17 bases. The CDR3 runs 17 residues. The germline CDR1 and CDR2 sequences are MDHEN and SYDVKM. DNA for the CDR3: TGTGCCAGCAGTTTTACGCCCCGGACAGTCTTGAACACTGAAGCTTTCTTT. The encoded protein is CASSFTPRTVLNTEAFF.

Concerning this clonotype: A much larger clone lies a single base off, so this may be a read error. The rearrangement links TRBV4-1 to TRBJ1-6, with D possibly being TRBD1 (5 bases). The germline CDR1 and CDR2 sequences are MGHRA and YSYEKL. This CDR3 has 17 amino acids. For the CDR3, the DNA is TGCGCCAGCAGCCAAGATAAAGGGGACGGTTATAATTCACCCCTCCGCTTT. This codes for CASSQDKGDGYNSPLRF.

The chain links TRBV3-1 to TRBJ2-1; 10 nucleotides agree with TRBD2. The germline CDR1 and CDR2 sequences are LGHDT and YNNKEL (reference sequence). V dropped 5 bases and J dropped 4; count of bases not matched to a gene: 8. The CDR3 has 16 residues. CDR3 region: CASSARTSGVYNEQFF. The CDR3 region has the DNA TGTGCCAGCAGCGCCCGGACTAGCGGAGTATACAATGAGCAGTTCTTC.

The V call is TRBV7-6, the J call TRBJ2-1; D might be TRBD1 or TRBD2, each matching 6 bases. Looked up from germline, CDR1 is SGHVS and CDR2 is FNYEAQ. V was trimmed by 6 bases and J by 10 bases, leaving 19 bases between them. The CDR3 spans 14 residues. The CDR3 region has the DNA TGTGCCAGCAGACCGGGGGACATTAGTAGGGAGCAGTTCTTC. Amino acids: CASRPGDISREQFF. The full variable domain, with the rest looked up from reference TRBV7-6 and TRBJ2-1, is GAGVSQSPRYKVTKRGQDVALRCDPISGHVSLYWYRQALGQGPEFLTYFNYEAQQDKSGLPNDRFSAERPEGSISTLTIQRTEQRDSAMYRCASRPGDISREQFFGPGTRLTVL.

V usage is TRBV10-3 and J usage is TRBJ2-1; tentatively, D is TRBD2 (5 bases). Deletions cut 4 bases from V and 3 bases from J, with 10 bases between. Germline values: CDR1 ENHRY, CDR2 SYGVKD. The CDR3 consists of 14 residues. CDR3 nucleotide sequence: TGTGCCATCAGTGGGACCGAGGGCTACAATGAGCAGTTCTTC. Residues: CAISGTEGYNEQFF.

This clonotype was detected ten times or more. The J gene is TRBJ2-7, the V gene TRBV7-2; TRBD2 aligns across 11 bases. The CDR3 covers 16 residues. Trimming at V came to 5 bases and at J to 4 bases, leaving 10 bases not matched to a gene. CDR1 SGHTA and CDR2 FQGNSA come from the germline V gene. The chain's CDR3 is CASSVPGLAAPYEQYF. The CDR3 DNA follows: TGTGCCAGCAGCGTTCCGGGACTAGCGGCACCTTACGAGCAGTACTTC.